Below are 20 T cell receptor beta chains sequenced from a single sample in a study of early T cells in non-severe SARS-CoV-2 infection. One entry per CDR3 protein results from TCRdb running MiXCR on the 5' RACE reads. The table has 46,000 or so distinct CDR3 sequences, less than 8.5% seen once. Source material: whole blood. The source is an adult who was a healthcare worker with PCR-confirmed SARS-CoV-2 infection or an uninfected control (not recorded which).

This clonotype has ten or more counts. The CDR3 DNA reads as TGCAGCGTAGAGGTCCCAGGGTACGAGCAGTACTTC. It yields the protein CSVEVPGYEQYF. The gene calls are TRBV29-1 and TRBJ2-7, with D perhaps TRBD1 (5 bases). Trimming shortened V by 6 bases and J by 4 bases, and 13 bases separated the two germline ends. The CDR3 runs 12 residues. Germline assignment: CDR1 SQVTM and CDR2 ANQGSEA.

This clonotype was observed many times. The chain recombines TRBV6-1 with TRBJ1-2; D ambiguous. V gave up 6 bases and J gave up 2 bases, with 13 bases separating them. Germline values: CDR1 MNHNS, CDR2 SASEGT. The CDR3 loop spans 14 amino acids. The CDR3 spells CASRVQWANYGYTF. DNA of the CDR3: TGTGCCAGCAGGGTCCAGTGGGCGAACTATGGCTACACCTTC.

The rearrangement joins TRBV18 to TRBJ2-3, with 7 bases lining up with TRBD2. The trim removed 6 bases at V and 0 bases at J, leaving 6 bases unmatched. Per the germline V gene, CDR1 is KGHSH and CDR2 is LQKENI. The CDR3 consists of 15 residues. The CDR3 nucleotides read TGTGCCAGCTCCCCTAGCGGAACTAGCACAGATACGCAGTATTTT. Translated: CASSPSGTSTDTQYF. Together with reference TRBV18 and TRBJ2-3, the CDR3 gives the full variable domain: NAGVMQNPRHLVRRRGQEARLRCSPMKGHSHVYWYRQLPEEGLKFMVYLQKENIIDESGMPKERFSAEFPKEGPSILRIQQVVRGDSAAYFCASSPSGTSTDTQYFGPGTRLTVL.

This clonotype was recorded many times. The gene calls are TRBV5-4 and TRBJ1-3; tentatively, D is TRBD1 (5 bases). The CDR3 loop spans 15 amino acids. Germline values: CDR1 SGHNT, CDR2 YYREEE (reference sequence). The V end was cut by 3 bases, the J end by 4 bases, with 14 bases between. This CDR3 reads CASSSPGQGGNTIYF. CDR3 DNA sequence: TGTGCCAGCAGCTCTCCTGGCCAGGGAGGAAACACCATATATTTT. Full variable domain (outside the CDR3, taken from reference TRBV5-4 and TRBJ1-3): ETGVTQSPTHLIKTRGQQVTLRCSSQSGHNTVSWYQQALGQGPQFIFQYYREEENGRGNFPPRFSGLQFPNYSSELNVNALELDDSALYLCASSSPGQGGNTIYFGEGSWLTVV.

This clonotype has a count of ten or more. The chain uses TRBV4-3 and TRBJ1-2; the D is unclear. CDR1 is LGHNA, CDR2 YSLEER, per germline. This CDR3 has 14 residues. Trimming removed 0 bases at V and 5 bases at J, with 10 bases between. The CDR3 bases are TGCGCCAGCAGCCAAGATAACACAGCGTATGGCTACACCTTC. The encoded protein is CASSQDNTAYGYTF.

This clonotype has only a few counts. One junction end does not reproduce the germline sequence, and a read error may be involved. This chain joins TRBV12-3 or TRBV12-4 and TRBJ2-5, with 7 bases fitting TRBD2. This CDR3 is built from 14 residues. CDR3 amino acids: CASRLVQRGETQYF. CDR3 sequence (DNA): TGTGCCAGCAGGTTAGTCCAGCGGGGAGAGACCCAGTACTTC.

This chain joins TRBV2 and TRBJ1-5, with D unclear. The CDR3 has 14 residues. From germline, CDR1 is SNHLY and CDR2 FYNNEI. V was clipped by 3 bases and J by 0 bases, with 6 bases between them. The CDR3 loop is CASSDSSSNQPQHF. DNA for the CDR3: TGTGCCAGCAGTGATTCCAGTAGCAATCAGCCCCAGCATTTT.

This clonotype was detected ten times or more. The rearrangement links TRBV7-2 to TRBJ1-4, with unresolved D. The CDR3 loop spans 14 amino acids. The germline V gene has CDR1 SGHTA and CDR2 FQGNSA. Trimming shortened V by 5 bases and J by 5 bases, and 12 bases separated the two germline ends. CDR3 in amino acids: CASSVSWRNEKLFF. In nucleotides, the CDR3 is TGTGCCAGCAGCGTTTCCTGGAGAAATGAAAAACTGTTTTTT.

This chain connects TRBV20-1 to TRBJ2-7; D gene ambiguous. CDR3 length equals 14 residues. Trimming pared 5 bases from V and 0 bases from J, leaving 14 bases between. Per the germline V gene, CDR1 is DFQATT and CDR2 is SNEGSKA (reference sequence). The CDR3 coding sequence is TGCAGTGCTCCGACACAGTTCCTCTCCTACGAGCAGTACTTC. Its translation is CSAPTQFLSYEQYF.

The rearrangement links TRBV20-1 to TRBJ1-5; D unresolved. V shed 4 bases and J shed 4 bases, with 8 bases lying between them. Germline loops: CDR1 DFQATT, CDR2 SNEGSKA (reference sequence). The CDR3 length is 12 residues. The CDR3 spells CSATGDNQPQHF. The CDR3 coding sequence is TGCAGTGCTACCGGGGATAATCAGCCCCAGCATTTT.

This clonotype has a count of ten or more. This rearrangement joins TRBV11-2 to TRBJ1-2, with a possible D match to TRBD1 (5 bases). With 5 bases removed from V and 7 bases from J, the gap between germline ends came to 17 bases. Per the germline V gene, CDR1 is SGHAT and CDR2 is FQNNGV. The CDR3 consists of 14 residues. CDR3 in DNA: TGTGCCAGCAGCCTTGCGCGGGACGGCCTTGGCTACACCTTC. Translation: CASSLARDGLGYTF.

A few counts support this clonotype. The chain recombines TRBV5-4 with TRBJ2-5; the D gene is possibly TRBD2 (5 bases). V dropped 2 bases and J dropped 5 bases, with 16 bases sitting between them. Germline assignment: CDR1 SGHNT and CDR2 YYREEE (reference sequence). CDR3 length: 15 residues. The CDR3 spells CASSFETSGYETQYF. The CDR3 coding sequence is TGTGCCAGCAGCTTCGAGACCAGCGGTTATGAGACCCAGTACTTC.

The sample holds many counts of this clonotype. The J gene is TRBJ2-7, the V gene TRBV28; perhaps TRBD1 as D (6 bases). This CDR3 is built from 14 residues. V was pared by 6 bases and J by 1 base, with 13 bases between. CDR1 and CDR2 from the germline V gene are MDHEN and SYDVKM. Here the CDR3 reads CASSPSDRSYEQYF. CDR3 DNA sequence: TGTGCCAGCAGCCCCTCGGACAGATCCTACGAGCAGTACTTC. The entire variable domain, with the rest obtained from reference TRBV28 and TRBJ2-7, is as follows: DVKVTQSSRYLVKRTGEKVFLECVQDMDHENMFWYRQDPGLGLRLIYFSYDVKMKEKGDIPEGYSVSREKKERFSLILESASTNQTSMYLCASSPSDRSYEQYFGPGTRLTVT.

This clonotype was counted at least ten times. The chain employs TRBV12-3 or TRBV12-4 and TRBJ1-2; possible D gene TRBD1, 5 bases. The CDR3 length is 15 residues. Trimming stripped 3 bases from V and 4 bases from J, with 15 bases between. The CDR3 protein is CASSFGQGGTYGYTF. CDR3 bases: TGTGCCAGCAGTTTCGGCCAGGGTGGGACCTATGGCTACACCTTC.

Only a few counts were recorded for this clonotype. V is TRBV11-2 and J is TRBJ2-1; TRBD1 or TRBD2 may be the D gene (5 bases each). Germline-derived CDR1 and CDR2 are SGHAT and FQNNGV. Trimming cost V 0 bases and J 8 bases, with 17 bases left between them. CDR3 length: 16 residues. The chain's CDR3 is CASSLDWGNRWDEQFF. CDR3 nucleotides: TGTGCCAGCAGCTTAGACTGGGGGAATCGGTGGGATGAGCAGTTCTTC.

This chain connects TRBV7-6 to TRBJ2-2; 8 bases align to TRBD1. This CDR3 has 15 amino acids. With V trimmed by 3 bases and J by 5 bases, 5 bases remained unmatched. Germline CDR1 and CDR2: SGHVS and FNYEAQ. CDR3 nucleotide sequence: TGTGCCAGCAGCTTCGGACAGGGCCGAACCGGGGAGCTGTTTTTT. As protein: CASSFGQGRTGELFF.

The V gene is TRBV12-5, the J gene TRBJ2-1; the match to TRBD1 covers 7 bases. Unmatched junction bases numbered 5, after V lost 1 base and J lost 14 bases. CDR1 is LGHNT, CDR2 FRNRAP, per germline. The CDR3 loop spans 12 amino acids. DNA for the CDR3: TGTGCTAGTGGTTTGGGAAGGGGGCGGGAGTTCTTC. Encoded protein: CASGLGRGREFF.

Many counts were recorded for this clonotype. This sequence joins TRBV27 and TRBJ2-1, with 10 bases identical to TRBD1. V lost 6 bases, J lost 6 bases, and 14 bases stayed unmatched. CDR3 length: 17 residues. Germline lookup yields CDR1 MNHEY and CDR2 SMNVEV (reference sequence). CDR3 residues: CASSPPLGTGVINEQFF. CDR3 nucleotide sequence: TGTGCCAGCAGCCCACCACTTGGGACAGGGGTCATCAATGAGCAGTTCTTC.

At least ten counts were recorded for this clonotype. CDR3 DNA: TGTGCCATCACCCCTCAACAGGAATATGGCTACACCTTC. Translated, it gives CAITPQQEYGYTF. J is TRBJ1-2 and V is TRBV10-3, with D perhaps matching TRBD1 (5 bases). Germline loops: CDR1 ENHRY, CDR2 SYGVKD. The CDR3 has 13 amino acids. The V gene lost 7 bases and the J gene lost 5 bases, with 14 bases spanning the gap.

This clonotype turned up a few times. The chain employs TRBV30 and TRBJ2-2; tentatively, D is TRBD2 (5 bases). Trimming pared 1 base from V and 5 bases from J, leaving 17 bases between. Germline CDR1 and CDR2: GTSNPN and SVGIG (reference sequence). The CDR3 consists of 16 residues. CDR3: CAWSAQAAGGTGELFF. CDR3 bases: TGTGCCTGGAGTGCGCAAGCGGCGGGTGGAACCGGGGAGCTGTTTTTT.